Listed here are 6 T cell receptor beta chains from one sample, sequenced in a study of blood T cell repertoires in COVID-19. Data came from immunoSEQ multiplex PCR; TCRdb stores just in-frame clones and leaves some out. The data contain 200,000 to 300,000 clones, 85% to 90% of them singletons. Sequenced: peripheral blood. The receptors shown here come from a woman aged 40 to 50 with acute or convalescent COVID-19.

This clone has a handful of counts. V usage is TRBV14 and J usage is TRBJ1-5, with TRBD1 matching 9 bases. V dropped 7 bases and J dropped 5; count of bases not matched to a gene: 3. Germline V gene sequence: CDR1 SGHDN, CDR2 FVKESK. The CDR3 has 13 amino acids. The CDR3 is CASTGTGHQPQHF. The CDR3 DNA reads as TGTGCCAGCACCGGGACAGGGCATCAGCCCCAGCATTTT.

V gene TRBV4-1 combines with J gene TRBJ1-1; D remains unclear. Germline V CDR1 and CDR2: MGHRA, YSYEKL. V dropped 0 bases and J dropped 0 bases, with 8 bases sitting between them. The CDR3 is 15 residues long. CDR3 sequence: CASSQEDTLNTEAFF. CDR3 nucleotide sequence: TGCGCCAGCAGCCAAGAAGACACCTTGAACACTGAAGCTTTCTTT.

This clone has only one observation. The rearrangement links TRBV29-1 to TRBJ2-5; possible D gene TRBD1, 6 bases. The germline CDR1 and CDR2 sequences are SQVTM and ANQGSEA. With 6 bases removed from V and 4 bases from J, the gap between germline ends came to 15 bases. The length of the CDR3 is 13 residues. The CDR3 DNA follows: TGCAGCGTCCGGGACACCCTCCGAGAGACCCAGTACTTC. Amino acid sequence: CSVRDTLRETQYF. Using reference TRBV29-1 and TRBJ2-5 for the parts outside the CDR3, the full variable domain is SAVISQKPSRDICQRGTSLTIQCQVDSQVTMMFWYRQQPGQSLTLIATANQGSEATYESGFVIDKFPISRPNLTFSTLTVSNMSPEDSSIYLCSVRDTLRETQYFGPGTRLLVL.

This chain links TRBV5-1 with TRBJ2-5, with D maybe TRBD2 (6 bases). The CDR3 contains 13 residues. V dropped 4 bases and J dropped 5 bases, with 12 bases sitting between them. CDR1 is SGHRS and CDR2 is YFSETQ in the germline V gene. CDR3 DNA: TGCGCCAGCAGCATCACTAGCCGGGAGACCCAGTACTTC. Translated, it gives CASSITSRETQYF.

V is TRBV10-3 and J is TRBJ1-6; maybe TRBD1 (5 bases). The CDR3 is made up of 14 amino acids. V lost 2 bases and J lost 7, with 9 bases in between. Per the germline V gene, CDR1 is ENHRY and CDR2 is SYGVKD. CDR3 sequence (DNA): TGTGCCATCAGTGAGAGGGGAGGGAATTCACCCCTCCACTTT. Protein sequence: CAISERGGNSPLHF.

A note on this clone: The identical CDR3 is also encoded by other nucleotide sequences in the sample. The V call is TRBV18, the J call TRBJ1-4; D perhaps matches TRBD1 (5 bases). The CDR3 contains 14 residues. The germline CDR1 and CDR2 sequences are KGHSH and LQKENI. Trimming left V 3 bases short and J 0 bases short, with 5 bases between. The CDR3 DNA is TGTGCCAGCTCACCGACAGCAACTAATGAAAAACTGTTTTTT. Protein product: CASSPTATNEKLFF.